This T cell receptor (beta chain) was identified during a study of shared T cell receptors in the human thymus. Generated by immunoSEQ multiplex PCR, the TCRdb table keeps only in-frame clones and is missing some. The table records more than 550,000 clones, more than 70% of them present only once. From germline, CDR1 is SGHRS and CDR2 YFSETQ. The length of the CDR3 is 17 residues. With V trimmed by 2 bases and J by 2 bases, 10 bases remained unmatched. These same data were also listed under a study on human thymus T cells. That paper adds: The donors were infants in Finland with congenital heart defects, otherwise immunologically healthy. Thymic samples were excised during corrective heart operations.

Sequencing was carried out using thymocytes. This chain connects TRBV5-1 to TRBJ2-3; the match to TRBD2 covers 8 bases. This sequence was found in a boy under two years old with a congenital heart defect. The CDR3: CASSFNRLAYFTDTQYF. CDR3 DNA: TGCGCCAGCAGCTTCAACAGACTAGCGTATTTCACAGATACGCAGTATTTT.